This is a list of T cell receptor beta chains from one sample in a study of early T cells in non-severe SARS-CoV-2 infection. TCRdb ran MiXCR on the 5' RACE reads and lists one entry per CDR3 protein. The table includes tens of thousands of distinct CDR3 sequences, about 10% detected once. The sample taken for sequencing was whole blood. The source of these receptors is an adult who was a healthcare worker with PCR-confirmed SARS-CoV-2 infection or an uninfected control (not recorded which). Both conserved end residues are part of each CDR3. D genes are given only for firm matches. Some rows have no size entry. The others give once, few or many, or a class for an expanded clone.

abundance	d_gene	j_gene	v_gene	CDR3nt	CDR3aa
NA	NA	TRBJ2-2	TRBV3-1	TGTGCCAGCAGCCAAGGATCGCGGAACACCGGGGAGCTGTTTTTT	CASSQGSRNTGELFF
many	TRBD2	TRBJ2-3	TRBV5-1	TGCGCCAGCAGCTTGGTAGCGGGAGAGGAGGAAGATACGCAGTATTTT	CASSLVAGEEEDTQYF
NA	NA	TRBJ2-1	TRBV5-4	TGTGCCAGCAGCTTTACGAGGAATGAGCAGTTCTTC	CASSFTRNEQFF
medium-sized	TRBD1	TRBJ2-3	TRBV9	TGTGCCAGCAGCGTAGAAGCAGGGGGCCACGTAGATACGCAGTATTTT	CASSVEAGGHVDTQYF
many	NA	TRBJ2-1	TRBV20-1	TGCAGTGCTAGAGATCTGCTAGCGATCTACAATGAGCAGTTCTTC	CSARDLLAIYNEQFF
many	NA	TRBJ2-2	TRBV28	TGTGCCAGCAGATTGCTCACCGGGGAGCTGTTTTTT	CASRLLTGELFF
few	NA	TRBJ1-2	TRBV11-2	TGTGCCAGCAGCTTAGACAGGTCTGGCTACACCTTC	CASSLDRSGYTF
NA	TRBD2	TRBJ2-1	TRBV7-9	TGTGCCAGCAGGTCAACTAGCGGGAGCTGGGGCAATGAGCAGTTCTTC	CASRSTSGSWGNEQFF
few	NA	TRBJ2-7	TRBV11-1	TGTGCCAGCAGCGGGGGGCCGCCGAGCTCCTACGAGCAGTACTTC	CASSGGPPSSYEQYF
many	NA	TRBJ2-7	TRBV29-1	TGCAGCGTTGTCTGGTCTTACGAGCAGTACTTC	CSVVWSYEQYF
NA	TRBD1	TRBJ1-1	TRBV6-1	TGTGCCAGCAGTGAAAGTCCTCAGGGGGCGAGCACTGAAGCTTTCTTT	CASSESPQGASTEAFF
NA	NA	TRBJ2-7	TRBV20-1	TGCAGTGCTAGAGATCCCCTCACCGCAAGTTTCGAGCAGTACTTC	CSARDPLTASFEQYF
many	NA	TRBJ2-1	TRBV28	TGTGCCAGCAGCCGCCCAGGGGTTCGATACAATGAGCAGTTCTTC	CASSRPGVRYNEQFF
many	NA	TRBJ2-2	TRBV30	TGTGCCTGGACCCCAGACAGTCTAACCGGGGAGCTGTTTTTT	CAWTPDSLTGELFF
many	NA	TRBJ2-1	TRBV20-1	TGCAGTGTCCCTAGACAGGACGGTAGCTATGAGCAGTTCTTC	CSVPRQDGSYEQFF
NA	TRBD1	TRBJ1-4	TRBV7-9	TGTGCCAGCAGCTTAAAACAGGGGGTCGAAAAACTGTTTTTT	CASSLKQGVEKLFF
NA	NA	TRBJ2-1	TRBV7-2	TGTGCCAGCAGCTTAGTTGGGGGTGACGATGAGCAGTTCTTC	CASSLVGGDDEQFF
many	NA	TRBJ2-1	TRBV5-1	TGCGCCAGCAGCTTACCACAAAGCAATGAGCAGTTCTTC	CASSLPQSNEQFF
NA	TRBD2	TRBJ2-1	TRBV12-3/TRBV12-4	TGTGCCAGCAGTCTAGCGGGAGGCGGGAATGAGCAGTTCTTC	CASSLAGGGNEQFF
many	TRBD1	TRBJ2-1	TRBV7-9	TGTGCCAGCAGCGGTCCGACAGGGGGCTCCTACAATGAGCAGTTCTTC	CASSGPTGGSYNEQFF
many	NA	TRBJ1-3	TRBV7-8	TGTGCCAGCAGTACAGGTCACTCTGGAAACACCATATATTTT	CASSTGHSGNTIYF
NA	NA	TRBJ1-3	TRBV12-5	TGTGCTAGTGGTTTGGTACCGACTTCTTTGGGACCTGGAAACACCATATATTTT	CASGLVPTSLGPGNTIYF
few	NA	TRBJ2-7	TRBV20-1	TGCAGTCAGCGGAGGGGGGACCACGAGCAGTACTTC	CSQRRGDHEQYF
many	TRBD2	TRBJ2-5	TRBV5-1	TGCGCCAGCAGCCGAGCGGGAGTGGAAGAGACCCAGTACTTC	CASSRAGVEETQYF
many	TRBD1	TRBJ1-4	TRBV7-2	TGTGCCAGCAGCCCCGACAGGGGAAGGAAAAAACTGTTTTTT	CASSPDRGRKKLFF
few	NA	TRBJ2-7	TRBV2	TGTGCCAGCAGCGAGCAGTACTTC	CASSEQYF
many	NA	TRBJ2-3	TRBV7-9	TGTGCCAGCAGCTTAGTTAGAGCGATCATCTCTAGCACAGATACGCAGTATTTT	CASSLVRAIISSTDTQYF
many	NA	TRBJ2-4	TRBV21-1	TGTGCCAGCAGCTCCGGAGGAGACAGGGGTAATGGGGGCATTCAGTACTTC	CASSSGGDRGNGGIQYF
few	NA	TRBJ2-2	TRBV6-5	TGTGCCAGCAGTTCCTTCGCGGGCACCGGGGAGCTGTTTTTT	CASSSFAGTGELFF
few	NA	TRBJ1-1	TRBV5-1	TGCGCCAGCAGCTTGGTCCAGGGATTGGCCCTGAACACTGAAGCTTTCTTT	CASSLVQGLALNTEAFF
NA	TRBD1	TRBJ2-1	TRBV7-2	TGTGCCAGCAGCTCTGGGACAGGGTACAATGAGCAGTTCTTC	CASSSGTGYNEQFF
NA	NA	TRBJ1-1	TRBV6-5	TGTGCCAGCACCCACGGAGGCAGCGAAGCTTTCTTT	CASTHGGSEAFF
once	TRBD2	TRBJ2-7	TRBV7-9	TGTGCCAGCAGCTTAGGGTTAGCGGGCTACGAGCAGTACTTC	CASSLGLAGYEQYF
few	NA	TRBJ2-5	TRBV11-2	TGTGCCAGCAGCTTAGTAGTTGAGACCCAGTACTTC	CASSLVVETQYF
many	TRBD1	TRBJ1-1	TRBV7-6	TGTGCCAGCAGCTATCATGGACAGGGAGGAGGTGAAGCTTTCTTT	CASSYHGQGGGEAFF
NA	NA	TRBJ1-4	TRBV4-1	TGCGCCAGCAGCCAAGATCAAGGCAGGGCGGATGAAAAACTGTTTTTT	CASSQDQGRADEKLFF
medium-sized	NA	TRBJ1-5	TRBV5-8	TGTGCCAGCAGCTTGGGGCCTTATAGCAATCAGCCCCAGCATTTT	CASSLGPYSNQPQHF
NA	NA	TRBJ1-1	TRBV19	TGTGCCAGTAGTATAGATCTCCCCGCCCGGGCGAATGGCGTTTCAGCTTTCTTT	CASSIDLPARANGVSAFF
few	TRBD2	TRBJ2-2	TRBV3-1	TGTGCCAGCAGCCAAGGGCTAGCGGGAGCCGGGGAGCTGTTTTTT	CASSQGLAGAGELFF